The T cell receptor (beta chain) under discussion was sequenced for a study of blood T cell repertoires in COVID-19. Measured with immunoSEQ multiplex PCR; TCRdb has only the in-frame clones, and not every one. This sample has roughly 290,000 clones, with approximately 85% found just once. The germline V gene has CDR1 SGHTA and CDR2 FQGNSA. The CDR3 covers 14 residues. The V end was cut by 0 bases, the J end by 5 bases, with 9 bases between. This sequence originates from a human donor with COVID-19, enrolled during active disease. The donor label of this sample is uncertain. The sample taken for sequencing was peripheral blood. This chain joins TRBV7-2 and TRBJ2-3; perhaps TRBD1 as D (5 bases). The CDR3 nucleotides read TGTGCCAGCAGCTTAGCCAGGGTGGGAGATACGCAGTATTTT. Its protein is CASSLARVGDTQYF.